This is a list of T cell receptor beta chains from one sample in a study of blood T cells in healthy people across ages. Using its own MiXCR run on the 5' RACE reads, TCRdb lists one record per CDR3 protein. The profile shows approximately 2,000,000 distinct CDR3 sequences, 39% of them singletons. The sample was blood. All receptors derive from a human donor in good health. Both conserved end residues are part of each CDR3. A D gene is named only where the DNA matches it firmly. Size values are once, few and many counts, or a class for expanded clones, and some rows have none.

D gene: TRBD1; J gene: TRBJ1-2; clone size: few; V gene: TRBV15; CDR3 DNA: TGTGCCACCAGCAGGGACAGGGCGGGTTATGGCTACACCTTC; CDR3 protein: CATSRDRAGYGYTF
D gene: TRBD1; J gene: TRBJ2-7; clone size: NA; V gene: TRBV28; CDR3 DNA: TGTGCCAGCAGTTACGGGACAGACTCCTACGAGCAGTACTTC; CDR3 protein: CASSYGTDSYEQYF
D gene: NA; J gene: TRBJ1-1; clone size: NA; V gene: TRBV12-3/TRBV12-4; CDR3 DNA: TGTGCCAGCAGTTTAACACCCACTGAAGCTTTCTTT; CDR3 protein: CASSLTPTEAFF
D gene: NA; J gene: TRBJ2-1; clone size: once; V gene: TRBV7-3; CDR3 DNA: TGTGCCAGCAGCTTACCAGGGGCAGACTCCTACAATGAGCAGTTCTTC; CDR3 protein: CASSLPGADSYNEQFF
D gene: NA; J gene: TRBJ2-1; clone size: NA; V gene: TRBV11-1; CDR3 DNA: TGTGCCAGCGGCCTTACCTACAATGAGCAGTTCTTC; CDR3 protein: CASGLTYNEQFF
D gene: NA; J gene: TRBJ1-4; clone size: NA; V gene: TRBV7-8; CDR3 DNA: TGTGCCAGCAGCTTAGATGGCTCCCACCGAGATAATGAAAAACTGTTTTTT; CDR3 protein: CASSLDGSHRDNEKLFF
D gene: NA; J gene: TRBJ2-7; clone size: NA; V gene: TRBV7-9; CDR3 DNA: TGTGCCAGCAGCTTACCCGAGGGGTCCAGCTCCTACGAGCAGTACTTC; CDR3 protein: CASSLPEGSSSYEQYF
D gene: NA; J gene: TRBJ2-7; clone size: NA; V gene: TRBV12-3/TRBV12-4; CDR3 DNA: TGTGCCAGCGCAGAGTCCCCTGGCGAGCAGTACTTC; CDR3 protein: CASAESPGEQYF
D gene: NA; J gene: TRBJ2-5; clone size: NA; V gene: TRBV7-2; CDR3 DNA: TGTGCCAGCAGCTTAGGGGGGGCTCTATACCAAGAGACCCAGTACTTC; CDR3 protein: CASSLGGALYQETQYF
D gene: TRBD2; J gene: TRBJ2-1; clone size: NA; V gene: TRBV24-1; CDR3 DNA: TGTGCCACCAGTGATTTGCGTAGCGGGGAGAAGAATGAGCAGTTCTTC; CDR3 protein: CATSDLRSGEKNEQFF
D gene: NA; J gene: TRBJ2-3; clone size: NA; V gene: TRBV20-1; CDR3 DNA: TGCAGGGCTAGAGATTGGCGGGCAGATACGCAGTATTTT; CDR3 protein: CRARDWRADTQYF
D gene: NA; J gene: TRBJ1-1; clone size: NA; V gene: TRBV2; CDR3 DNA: TGTGCCAGCAAACGCTTAATGAACACTGAAGCTTTCTTT; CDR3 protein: CASKRLMNTEAFF
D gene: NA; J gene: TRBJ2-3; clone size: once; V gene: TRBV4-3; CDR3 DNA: TGCGCCAGCAGCCCCCAAGCGGATGGGGCAGATACGCAGTATTTT; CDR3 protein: CASSPQADGADTQYF
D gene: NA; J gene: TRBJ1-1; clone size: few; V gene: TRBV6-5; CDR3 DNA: TGTGCCAGCAGGGGCCAGGGGCCGGCTTTCTTT; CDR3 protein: CASRGQGPAFF
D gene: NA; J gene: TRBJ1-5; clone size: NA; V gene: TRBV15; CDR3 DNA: TGTGCCACCAGCAGAGACTTCGGGGCTACTCAGCCCCAGCATTTT; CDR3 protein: CATSRDFGATQPQHF
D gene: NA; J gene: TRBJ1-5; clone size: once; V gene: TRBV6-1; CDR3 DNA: TGTGCCAGCAGTGGGACACCTAGCAATCAGCCCCAGCATTTT; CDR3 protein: CASSGTPSNQPQHF
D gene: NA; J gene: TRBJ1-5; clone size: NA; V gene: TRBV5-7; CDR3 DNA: TGTGCCAGCAGCTTGGCCCCTAGCAATCAGCCCCAGCATTTT; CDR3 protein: CASSLAPSNQPQHF
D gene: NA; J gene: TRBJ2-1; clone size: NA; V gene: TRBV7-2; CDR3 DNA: TGTGCCAGCAGCCCTGAGACCTATCTCTCCTGGCAGTTCTTC; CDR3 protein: CASSPETYLSWQFF
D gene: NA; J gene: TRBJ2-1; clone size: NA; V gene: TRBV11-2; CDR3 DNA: TGTGCCAGCAGCTTGGCCCTAGCGTTTTCCTACAATGAGCAGTTCTTC; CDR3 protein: CASSLALAFSYNEQFF
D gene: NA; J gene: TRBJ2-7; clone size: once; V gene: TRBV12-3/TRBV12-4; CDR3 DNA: TGTGCCAGCAGTCCCTTATTAGACGAGCAGTACTTC; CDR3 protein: CASSPLLDEQYF
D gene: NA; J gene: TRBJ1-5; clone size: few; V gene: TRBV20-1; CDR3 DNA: TGCAGTGCTAGAGATCTTAAGGGGTTAGGCAATCAGCCCCAGCATTTT; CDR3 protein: CSARDLKGLGNQPQHF
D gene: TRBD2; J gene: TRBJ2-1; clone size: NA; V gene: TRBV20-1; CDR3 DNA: TGCAGTGCTGAAGCCTCCCGCATGGTAGCGGGGGGGCCCGATGAGCAGTTCTTC; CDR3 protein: CSAEASRMVAGGPDEQFF
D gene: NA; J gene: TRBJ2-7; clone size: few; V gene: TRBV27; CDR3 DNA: TGTGCCAGCAGTTCAGGCTGCGAGCAGTACTTC; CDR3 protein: CASSSGCEQYF
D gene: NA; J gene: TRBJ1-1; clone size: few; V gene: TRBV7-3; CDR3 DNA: TGTGCCAGCAGCCTAACGGGGAACATGAACACTGAAGCTTTCTTT; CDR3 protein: CASSLTGNMNTEAFF
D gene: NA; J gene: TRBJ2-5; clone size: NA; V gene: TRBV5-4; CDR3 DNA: TGTGCCAGCAGCTTGGCCATCGTGGCGGAAGAGACCCAGTACTTC; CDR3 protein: CASSLAIVAEETQYF
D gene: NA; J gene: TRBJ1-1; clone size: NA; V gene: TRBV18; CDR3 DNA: TGTGCCAGCTCCCCCGGGACGGTGGAGTCTGAAGCTTTCTTT; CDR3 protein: CASSPGTVESEAFF
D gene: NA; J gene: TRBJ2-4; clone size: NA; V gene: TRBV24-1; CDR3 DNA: TGTGCCACCAGTGAAGCAGGGATAGCCAAAAACATTCAGTACTTC; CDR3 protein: CATSEAGIAKNIQYF
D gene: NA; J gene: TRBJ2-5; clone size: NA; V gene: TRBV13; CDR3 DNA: TGTGCCAGCAGCTCAGGCGGCGGGCTGTACCAAGAGACCCAGTACTTC; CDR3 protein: CASSSGGGLYQETQYF
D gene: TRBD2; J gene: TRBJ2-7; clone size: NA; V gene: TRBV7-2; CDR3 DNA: TGTGCCAGCAGCCAAGTTCGGACTAGCGGGGGGTACTACGAGCAGTACTTC; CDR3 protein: CASSQVRTSGGYYEQYF
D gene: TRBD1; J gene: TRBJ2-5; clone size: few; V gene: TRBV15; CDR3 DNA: TGTGCCACCAGCAGACCAGGGACAGGGAGTTTGTCCCAGTACTTC; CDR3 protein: CATSRPGTGSLSQYF
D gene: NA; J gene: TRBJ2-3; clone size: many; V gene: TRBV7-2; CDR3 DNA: TGTGCCAGCAGTTCCGGACTCCCAGATACGCAGTATTTT; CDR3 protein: CASSSGLPDTQYF
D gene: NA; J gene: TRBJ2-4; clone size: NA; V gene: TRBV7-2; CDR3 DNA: TGTGCCAGCAGCAGCCCCAACGGGCGTCGGGAGCAGTACTTC; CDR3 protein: CASSSPNGRREQYF
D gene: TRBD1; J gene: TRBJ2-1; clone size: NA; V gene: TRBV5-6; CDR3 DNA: TGTGCCAGCAGCTTGAGCATGGGACAGGGATACTACAATGAGCAGTTCTTC; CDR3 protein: CASSLSMGQGYYNEQFF
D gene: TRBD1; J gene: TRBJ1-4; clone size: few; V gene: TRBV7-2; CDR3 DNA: TGTGCCAGCAGCTTTGGGACAGGAAGGAATGAAAAACTGTTTTTT; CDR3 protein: CASSFGTGRNEKLFF
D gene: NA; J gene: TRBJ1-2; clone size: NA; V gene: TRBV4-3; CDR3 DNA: TGCGCCAGCAGCCAAGACGGGGGTGCGAACTATGGCTACACCTTC; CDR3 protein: CASSQDGGANYGYTF
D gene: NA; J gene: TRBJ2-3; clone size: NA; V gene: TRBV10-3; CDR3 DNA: TGTGCCACTCGGACAGCAGATACGCAGTATTTT; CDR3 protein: CATRTADTQYF
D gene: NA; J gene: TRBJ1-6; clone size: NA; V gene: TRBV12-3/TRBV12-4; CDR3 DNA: TGTGCCAGCAGTTTATGGGGGGGTTCACCCCTCCACTTT; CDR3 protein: CASSLWGGSPLHF
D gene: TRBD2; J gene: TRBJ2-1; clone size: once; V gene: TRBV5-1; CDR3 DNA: TGCGCCAGCATGGGAGGCGGGGGGAAGAGCTCCTACAATGAGCAGTTCTTC; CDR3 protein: CASMGGGGKSSYNEQFF
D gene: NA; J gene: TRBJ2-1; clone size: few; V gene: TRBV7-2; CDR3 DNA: TGTGCCAGCAGCTTAGTGGGGGGTACGCAGTTCTTC; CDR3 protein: CASSLVGGTQFF